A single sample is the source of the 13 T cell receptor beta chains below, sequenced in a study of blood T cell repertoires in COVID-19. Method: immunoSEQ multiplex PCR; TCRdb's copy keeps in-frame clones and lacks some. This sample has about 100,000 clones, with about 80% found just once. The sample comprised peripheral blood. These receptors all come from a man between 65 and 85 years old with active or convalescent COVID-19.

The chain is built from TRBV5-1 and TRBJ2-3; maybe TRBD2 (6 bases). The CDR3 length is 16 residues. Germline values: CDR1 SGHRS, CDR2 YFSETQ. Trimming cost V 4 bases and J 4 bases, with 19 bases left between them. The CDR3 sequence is CASSMGLYPPADTQYF. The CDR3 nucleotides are TGCGCCAGCAGCATGGGACTCTACCCACCTGCAGATACGCAGTATTTT.

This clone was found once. This CDR3 reads CASSFSGGGYTF. CDR3 nucleotides: TGTGCCAGCAGTTTCTCGGGTGGAGGCTACACCTTC. This rearrangement joins TRBV27 to TRBJ1-2; D remains ambiguous. Germline CDR1 reads MNHEY; CDR2 reads SMNVEV (reference sequence). V lost 3 bases and J lost 8, with 10 bases in between. This CDR3 is 12 amino acids long.

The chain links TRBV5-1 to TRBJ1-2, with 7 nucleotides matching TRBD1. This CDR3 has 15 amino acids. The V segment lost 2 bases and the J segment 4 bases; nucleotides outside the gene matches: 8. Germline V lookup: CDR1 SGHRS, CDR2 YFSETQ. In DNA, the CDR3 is TGCGCCAGCAGCTTAGGGACAGCTGGAACCTATGGCTACACCTTC. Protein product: CASSLGTAGTYGYTF.

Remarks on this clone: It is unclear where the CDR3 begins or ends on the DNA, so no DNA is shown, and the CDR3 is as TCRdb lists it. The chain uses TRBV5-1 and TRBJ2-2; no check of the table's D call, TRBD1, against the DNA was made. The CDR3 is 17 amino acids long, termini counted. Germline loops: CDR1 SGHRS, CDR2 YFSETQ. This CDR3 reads CASSSGQGWFGAGELFF.

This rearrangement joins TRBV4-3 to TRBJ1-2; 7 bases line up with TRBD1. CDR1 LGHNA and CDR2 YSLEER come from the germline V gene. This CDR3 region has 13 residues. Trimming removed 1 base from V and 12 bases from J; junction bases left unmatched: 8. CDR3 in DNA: TGCGCCAGCAGCCAAGTGGAAGGGGGCCCGGACACCTTC. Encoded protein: CASSQVEGGPDTF.

The DNA for the CDR3 is TGTGCCAGCAGTTTATTGTGGGGAGCGGAGTACAATGAGCAGTTCTTC. Amino acids: CASSLLWGAEYNEQFF. The chain employs TRBV27 and TRBJ2-1; TRBD2 is a possible D gene (5 bases). CDR3 length: 16 amino acids. CDR1 and CDR2 from the germline V gene are MNHEY and SMNVEV (reference sequence). V lost 1 base, J lost 4 bases, and 14 bases lay in between.

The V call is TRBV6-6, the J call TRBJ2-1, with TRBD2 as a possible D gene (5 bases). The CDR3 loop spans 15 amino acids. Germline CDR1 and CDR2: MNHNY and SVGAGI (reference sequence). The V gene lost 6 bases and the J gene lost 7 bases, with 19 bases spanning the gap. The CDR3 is CASRSTGEWTNEQFF. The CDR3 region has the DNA TGTGCCAGCAGATCCACCGGGGAATGGACGAATGAGCAGTTCTTC.

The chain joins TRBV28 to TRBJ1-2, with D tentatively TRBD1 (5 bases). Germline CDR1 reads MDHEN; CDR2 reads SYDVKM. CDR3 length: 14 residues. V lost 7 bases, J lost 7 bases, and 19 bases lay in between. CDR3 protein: CASTRGGGAGGYTF. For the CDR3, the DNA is TGTGCCAGCACCCGCGGGGGAGGGGCAGGTGGCTACACCTTC.

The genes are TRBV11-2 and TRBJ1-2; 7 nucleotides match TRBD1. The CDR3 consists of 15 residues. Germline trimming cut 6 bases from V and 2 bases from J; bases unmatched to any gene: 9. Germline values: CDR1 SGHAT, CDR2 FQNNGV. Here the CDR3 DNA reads TGTGCCAGCAGTGAATCGGGACAGACGAACTATGGCTACACCTTC. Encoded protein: CASSESGQTNYGYTF.

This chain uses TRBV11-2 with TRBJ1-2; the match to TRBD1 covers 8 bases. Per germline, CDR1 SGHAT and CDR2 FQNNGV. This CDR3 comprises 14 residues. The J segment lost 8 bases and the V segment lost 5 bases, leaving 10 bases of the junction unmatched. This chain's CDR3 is CASSTTSTGGGYTF. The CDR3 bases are TGTGCCAGCAGCACGACCTCCACAGGGGGGGGCTACACCTTC.

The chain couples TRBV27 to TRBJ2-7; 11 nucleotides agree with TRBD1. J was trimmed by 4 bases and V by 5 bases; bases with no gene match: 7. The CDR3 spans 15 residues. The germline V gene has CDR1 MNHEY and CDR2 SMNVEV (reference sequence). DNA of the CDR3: TGTGCCAGCAGTCTAAAGGACAGGGGGCGATACGAGCAGTACTTC. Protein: CASSLKDRGRYEQYF.

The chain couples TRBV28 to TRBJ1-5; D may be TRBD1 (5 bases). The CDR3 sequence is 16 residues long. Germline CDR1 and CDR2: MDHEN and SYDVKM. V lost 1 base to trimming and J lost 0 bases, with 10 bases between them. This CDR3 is CASSLLTVYSNQPQHF. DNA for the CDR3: TGTGCCAGCAGTTTATTGACAGTTTATAGCAATCAGCCCCAGCATTTT.

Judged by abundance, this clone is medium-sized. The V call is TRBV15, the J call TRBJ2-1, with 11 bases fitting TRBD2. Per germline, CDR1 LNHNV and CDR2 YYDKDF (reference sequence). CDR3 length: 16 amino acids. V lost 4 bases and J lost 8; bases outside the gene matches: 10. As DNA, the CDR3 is TGTGCCACCAGCACCCCTAGCGGGAGGATTATTGATGAGCAGTTCTTC. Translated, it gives CATSTPSGRIIDEQFF.